The rows below give T cell receptor beta chains drawn from one sample of a study of shared clonotypes between healthy human individuals. TCRdb's copy holds only in-frame clones and misses some; the assay was immunoSEQ multiplex PCR. The repertoire holds some 2,100,000 clones, with approximately 96% as singletons. Material: naive CD4+ T cells sorted from blood. Receptor source: a man aged 18 to 30 in good health. Both conserved end residues are part of each CDR3. Fields, in order: V gene, J gene, clone size, D gene, CDR3 DNA, CDR3 protein. D genes are given only for firm matches. Only some rows state a clone size, as once, few, many or a class for expanded clones.

V: TRBV5-8; J: TRBJ2-6; size: NA; D: NA; DNA: TGTGCCAGCAGCCCGATTATAGGTTCCGGGGCCAACGTCCTGACTTTC; CDR3: CASSPIIGSGANVLTF
V: TRBV5-1; J: TRBJ1-4; size: NA; D: TRBD1; DNA: TGCGCCAGCAGCTCGGACAGGGAAAAACTGTTTTTT; CDR3: CASSSDREKLFF
V: TRBV27; J: TRBJ2-5; size: NA; D: NA; DNA: TGTGCCAGCAGTTTCCGATCAGAAGAGACCCAGTACTTC; CDR3: CASSFRSEETQYF
V: TRBV27; J: TRBJ2-1; size: NA; D: TRBD1; DNA: TGTGCCAGCAGTTTATGGGGACAGGTGGTAGGGAATGAGCAGTTCTTC; CDR3: CASSLWGQVVGNEQFF
V: TRBV5-1; J: TRBJ2-2; size: NA; D: NA; DNA: TGCGCCAGCAGTCCACAAAACACCGGGGAGCTGTTTTTT; CDR3: CASSPQNTGELFF
V: TRBV11-2; J: TRBJ2-7; size: NA; D: TRBD1; DNA: TGTGCCAGCAGATGGACAGGGAGCGAGCAGTACTTC; CDR3: CASRWTGSEQYF
V: TRBV19; J: TRBJ1-1; size: NA; D: NA; DNA: TGTGCCATTAATACCGGGACAGAAGCTTTCTTT; CDR3: CAINTGTEAFF
V: TRBV7-9; J: TRBJ1-2; size: NA; D: NA; DNA: TGTGCCAGCAGCTTAAATGGGCTGGTGGGCTACACCTTC; CDR3: CASSLNGLVGYTF
V: TRBV28; J: TRBJ1-2; size: NA; D: NA; DNA: TGTGCCAGCAGCACAACCTCGGGGGCGGTCTATGGCTACACCTTC; CDR3: CASSTTSGAVYGYTF
V: TRBV6-1; J: TRBJ2-5; size: NA; D: NA; DNA: TGTGCCTGCCAGTTTCGGGAGACCCAGTACTTC; CDR3: CACQFRETQYF
V: TRBV11-2; J: TRBJ2-3; size: NA; D: NA; DNA: TGTGCCAGCAGCTTAATAGTCGTCGGCGGAGATACGCAGTATTTT; CDR3: CASSLIVVGGDTQYF
V: TRBV27; J: TRBJ2-7; size: NA; D: TRBD2; DNA: TGTGCCAGCAGTTTATCGTGGCCTAGCGGGGGGTTTCTAATTGAGCAGTACTTC; CDR3: CASSLSWPSGGFLIEQYF
V: TRBV18; J: TRBJ2-7; size: once; D: NA; DNA: TGTGCCAGCTCACCAGGGACGACCAGCATGAAGTACTTC; CDR3: CASSPGTTSMKYF
V: TRBV5-6; J: TRBJ2-5; size: NA; D: NA; DNA: TGTGCCAGCAGCTTCACTGGGCCCTACCAAGAGACCCAGTACTTC; CDR3: CASSFTGPYQETQYF
V: TRBV5-1; J: TRBJ2-1; size: NA; D: NA; DNA: TGCGCCAGCAGCTCAACAGCTAACAATGAGCAGTTCTTC; CDR3: CASSSTANNEQFF
V: TRBV4-3; J: TRBJ2-3; size: NA; D: TRBD2; DNA: TGCGCCAGCAGCCAACGGGATTGGCTAGCGGAACCTAGCACAGATACGCAGTATTTT; CDR3: CASSQRDWLAEPSTDTQYF
V: TRBV30; J: TRBJ2-6; size: NA; D: NA; DNA: TGTGCCTGGAGTGGGGGCTCTGGGGCCAACGTCCTGACTTTC; CDR3: CAWSGGSGANVLTF
V: TRBV2; J: TRBJ2-7; size: NA; D: TRBD1; DNA: TGTGCCAGCAGGGACAGGGCCAGCTCCTACGAGCAGTACTTC; CDR3: CASRDRASSYEQYF
V: TRBV4-1; J: TRBJ2-3; size: NA; D: NA; DNA: TGCGCCAGCAGCGGCGGGCCGGGGGGCACAGATACGCAGTATTTT; CDR3: CASSGGPGGTDTQYF
V: TRBV7-9; J: TRBJ2-1; size: NA; D: TRBD2; DNA: TGTGCCAGCAGCCCCCGGACTAGCGGGACCGGGTACAATGAGCAGTTCTTC; CDR3: CASSPRTSGTGYNEQFF
V: TRBV30; J: TRBJ1-4; size: NA; D: TRBD1; DNA: TGTGCCTGGAGACCGGGACAGGGGAATGAAAAACTGTTTTTT; CDR3: CAWRPGQGNEKLFF
V: TRBV6-1; J: TRBJ1-5; size: NA; D: NA; DNA: TGTGCCAGCAGCGTATATGGTCAGCCCCAGCATTTT; CDR3: CASSVYGQPQHF
V: TRBV2; J: TRBJ2-5; size: NA; D: NA; DNA: TGTGCCAGCAGCGGGACCCAACGGGAGACCCAGTACTTC; CDR3: CASSGTQRETQYF
V: TRBV6-1; J: TRBJ1-3; size: NA; D: TRBD1; DNA: TGTGCCAGCAGTGAAGGGTACAGGGGTGGAAACACCATATATTTT; CDR3: CASSEGYRGGNTIYF
V: TRBV7-9; J: TRBJ1-3; size: NA; D: NA; DNA: TGTGCCAGCAGACAACAGGTATCCACTGGAAACACCATATATTTT; CDR3: CASRQQVSTGNTIYF
V: TRBV28; J: TRBJ2-3; size: NA; D: TRBD2; DNA: TGTGCCAGCAGTTTGGGCGGGGGGACTAGCACAGATACGCAGTATTTT; CDR3: CASSLGGGTSTDTQYF
V: TRBV27; J: TRBJ2-2; size: NA; D: NA; DNA: TGTGCCAGCCGCTTTCTGGGGGACACCGGGGAGCTGTTTTTT; CDR3: CASRFLGDTGELFF
V: TRBV7-6; J: TRBJ1-6; size: NA; D: TRBD1; DNA: TGTGCCAGCAGCTTATTCAGGGGGCAAAGCTCCTATAATTCACCCCTCCACTTT; CDR3: CASSLFRGQSSYNSPLHF
V: TRBV18; J: TRBJ2-5; size: NA; D: NA; DNA: TGTGCCAGCTCACGCCTCTCCAAGTCGTACCAAGAGACCCAGTACTTC; CDR3: CASSRLSKSYQETQYF
V: TRBV7-6; J: TRBJ2-2; size: NA; D: TRBD2; DNA: TGTGCCAGCAGCTTATCGCTAGCGGACACCGGGGAGCTGTTTTTT; CDR3: CASSLSLADTGELFF
V: TRBV15; J: TRBJ2-1; size: NA; D: NA; DNA: TGTGCCACCAGCCGCGAGAGACTGGAGCAGTTCTTC; CDR3: CATSRERLEQFF
V: TRBV6-6; J: TRBJ2-6; size: NA; D: NA; DNA: TGTGCCAGCAGTATGGGCGGGGTCTCTGGGGCCAACGTCCTGACTTTC; CDR3: CASSMGGVSGANVLTF
V: TRBV7-2; J: TRBJ2-7; size: NA; D: NA; DNA: TGTGCCAGCAGCATGGGGGGTCCCGAGCAGTACTTC; CDR3: CASSMGGPEQYF
V: TRBV5-1; J: TRBJ2-5; size: NA; D: NA; DNA: TGCGCCAGCAGCTTGGATGGCCTCTCTAAGGGGACCCAGTACTTC; CDR3: CASSLDGLSKGTQYF
V: TRBV4-3; J: TRBJ1-2; size: NA; D: NA; DNA: TGCGCCAGCAGCCGCCAGGGGTCTAACTATGGCTACACCTTC; CDR3: CASSRQGSNYGYTF
V: TRBV4-3; J: TRBJ2-1; size: NA; D: TRBD1; DNA: TGCGCCAGCAGCCAAGCCCTAGGGACAGGGAATGAGCAGTTCTTC; CDR3: CASSQALGTGNEQFF
V: TRBV30; J: TRBJ1-6; size: NA; D: TRBD1; DNA: TGTGCCTTGACAGGGGGCGATTCACCCCTCCACTTT; CDR3: CALTGGDSPLHF
V: TRBV18; J: TRBJ1-4; size: NA; D: NA; DNA: TGTGCCAGCTCATCTGGGCGCAATGAAAAACTGTTTTTT; CDR3: CASSSGRNEKLFF
V: TRBV7-2; J: TRBJ2-7; size: NA; D: NA; DNA: TGTGCCAGCAGCCCGGAGGGCTACGAGCAGTACTTC; CDR3: CASSPEGYEQYF
V: TRBV7-6; J: TRBJ1-6; size: few; D: TRBD1; DNA: TGTGCCAGCAGCCTCGGACAGGCAGATTCACCCCTCCACTTT; CDR3: CASSLGQADSPLHF
V: TRBV7-2; J: TRBJ2-7; size: NA; D: NA; DNA: TGTGCCAGCAGCTTCAGGGGCTCCTACGAGCAGTACTTC; CDR3: CASSFRGSYEQYF
V: TRBV5-4; J: TRBJ1-5; size: NA; D: NA; DNA: TGTGCCAGCAGCTTGGGCGGGGGTAGCAATCAGCCCCAGCATTTT; CDR3: CASSLGGGSNQPQHF
V: TRBV30; J: TRBJ2-1; size: NA; D: TRBD2; DNA: TGTGCCTGGTCCCCGGGACTAGTTAGCAATGAGCAGTTCTTC; CDR3: CAWSPGLVSNEQFF
V: TRBV29-1; J: TRBJ2-5; size: NA; D: TRBD2; DNA: TGCAGCGTTGAGGCAGGGAGCGGCGGGGGACAGACCCAGTACTTC; CDR3: CSVEAGSGGGQTQYF
V: TRBV5-1; J: TRBJ2-5; size: NA; D: NA; DNA: TGCGCCAGCAGCTTGGCTCCCCAGGCTACTATCCAAGAGACCCAGTACTTC; CDR3: CASSLAPQATIQETQYF
V: TRBV29-1; J: TRBJ2-5; size: NA; D: NA; DNA: TGCAGCGTTATTCTCGGGGGAACCGAGACCCAGTACTTC; CDR3: CSVILGGTETQYF
V: TRBV5-1; J: TRBJ2-7; size: NA; D: TRBD2; DNA: TGCGCCAGCACCGGGACTAGCGGGTCTTACGAGCAGTACTTC; CDR3: CASTGTSGSYEQYF
V: TRBV29-1; J: TRBJ1-1; size: NA; D: NA; DNA: TGCAGCGTTGTGGGGCAAACGGTGAACACTGAAGCTTTCTTT; CDR3: CSVVGQTVNTEAFF